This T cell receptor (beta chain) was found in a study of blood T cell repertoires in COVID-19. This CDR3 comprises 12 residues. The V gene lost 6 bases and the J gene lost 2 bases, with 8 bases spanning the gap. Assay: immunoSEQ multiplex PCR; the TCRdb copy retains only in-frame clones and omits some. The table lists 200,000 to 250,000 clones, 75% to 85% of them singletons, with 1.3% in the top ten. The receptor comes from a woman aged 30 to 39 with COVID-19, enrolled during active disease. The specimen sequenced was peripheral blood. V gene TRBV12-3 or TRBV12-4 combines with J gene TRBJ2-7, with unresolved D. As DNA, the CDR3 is TGTGCCAGCAGATTCGACACCTACGAGCAGTACTTC. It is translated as CASRFDTYEQYF.